This T cell receptor beta chain came from a study of identical twins. The V end was cut by 5 bases, the J end by 0 bases, with 17 bases between. Germline CDR1 and CDR2: MDHEN and SYDVKM. The CDR3 loop spans 18 amino acids. The sample holds a few counts of this clonotype. Its antigen is unknown. Study results and caveats: Interpretation of the results relied on cross-sectional statistical analysis and not on following the same donors. Fewer insertions characterized abundant cord blood beta clonotypes, whereas memory repertoires showed none.

TCRdb processed the 5' RACE reads anew with MiXCR; each CDR3 protein has one entry. The repertoire includes around 960,000 distinct CDR3 sequences, 9% to 15% of them detected once, and about 1.5% sits in the top ten. This sample was shared with a second study, whose subject was yellow fever vaccine responses in identical twins.

Sequencing was performed on PBMCs. The V call is TRBV28, the J call TRBJ2-6; D unclear. This clonotype was obtained from a young woman in good health. DNA of the CDR3: TGTGCCAGCAGTACAAGGAAGGCACTGAGCTCTGGGGCCAACGTCCTGACTTTC. This encodes CASSTRKALSSGANVLTF.